The rows below give T cell receptor beta chains drawn from one sample of a study of early T cells in non-severe SARS-CoV-2 infection. TCRdb re-derived calls from the 5' RACE reads in MiXCR, one entry per CDR3 protein. The sample gives 35,000 to 40,000 distinct CDR3 sequences, 5.8% of which show up once; 7.6% is in the top ten. The sequencing input was whole blood. All receptors come from an adult who was a healthcare worker with PCR-confirmed SARS-CoV-2 infection or an uninfected control (not recorded which). The CDR3 runs from the conserved cysteine through the conserved F or W. The order of the fields is V gene, J gene, CDR3 protein.

>TRBV6-2/TRBV6-3|TRBJ1-1
CASSYVQVNTEAFF
>TRBV10-2|TRBJ2-7
CASSAGREYEQYF
>TRBV10-3|TRBJ2-3
CAISGGSGSGDTQYF
>TRBV5-1|TRBJ2-3
CASSSGLSGGRDTQYF
>TRBV5-1|TRBJ2-5
CASSLDRGTQYF
>TRBV9|TRBJ2-7
CASSPWGQGSEQYF
>TRBV5-1|TRBJ2-2
CASSATSTGELFF
>TRBV5-6|TRBJ2-5
CASSLRGEETQYF
>TRBV6-1|TRBJ1-5
CASSSRQVSLGSNQPQHF
>TRBV6-5|TRBJ2-5
CASSSLSGDRGPQETQYF
>TRBV27|TRBJ1-2
CASSFDYPPRGYTF
>TRBV24-1|TRBJ2-1
CASREYNEQFF
>TRBV29-1|TRBJ2-7
CSVAEQGKEQYF
>TRBV14|TRBJ2-1
CASSQPPGQGGNEQFF
>TRBV7-9|TRBJ2-3
CASSLRLAGKSDTQYF
>TRBV7-2|TRBJ1-5
CASSLLPGNQPQHF
>TRBV20-1|TRBJ2-3
CSARDPSGTDTQYF
>TRBV4-3|TRBJ2-1
CASSQDAGYEQFF
>TRBV7-2|TRBJ2-7
CASSLDETSGVYEQYF
>TRBV20-1|TRBJ2-2
CSARRTGMNTGELFF
>TRBV6-6|TRBJ2-3
CASSYSETDTQYF
>TRBV6-5|TRBJ1-2
CASKPSIGRYYGYTF
>TRBV7-8|TRBJ2-2
CASSLGLAGSYTGELFF
>TRBV24-1|TRBJ2-1
CATSDSGQGTYNEQFF
>TRBV6-1|TRBJ2-7
CASQDRVYEQYF
>TRBV6-1|TRBJ1-2
CASNQQGSGYGYTF
>TRBV5-1|TRBJ1-1
CASSGPAPEAFF
>TRBV7-9|TRBJ2-3
CASSYRGAQGWTDTQYF
>TRBV29-1|TRBJ2-2
CSARPSGNTGELFF
>TRBV6-2/TRBV6-3|TRBJ2-1
CASSYSTASSEQFF
>TRBV20-1|TRBJ1-1
CSARPGNTEAFF
>TRBV12-5|TRBJ1-5
CASGLVLGQNQPQHF
>TRBV7-7|TRBJ2-7
CASSLGVAGEEQYF
>TRBV29-1|TRBJ1-3
CSVDAGSSGNTIYF
>TRBV20-1|TRBJ2-1
CSANGLARVSHNEQFF
>TRBV20-1|TRBJ2-5
CSARDARQAGGKETQYF
>TRBV6-2/TRBV6-3|TRBJ1-5
CASSRPGGGNQPQHF
>TRBV5-6|TRBJ2-1
CASSLAAGRGDDNEQFF
>TRBV6-6|TRBJ1-5
CASSYSGSGSNQPQHF
>TRBV11-2|TRBJ2-4
CASSFSGGAKNIQYF
>TRBV12-3/TRBV12-4|TRBJ1-2
CASSRTGGYYGYTF
>TRBV9|TRBJ2-1
CASSVVGGRVSYNEQFF
>TRBV25-1|TRBJ2-3
CASSEPSSTDTQYF
>TRBV11-2|TRBJ2-5
CASKLGAGVGETQYF
>TRBV12-2|TRBJ1-1
CASPHIYLMNTEAFF
>TRBV20-1|TRBJ2-1
CSAEGVSSYNEQFF
>TRBV6-6|TRBJ1-6
CASRVDRVNSPLHF
>TRBV12-3/TRBV12-4|TRBJ2-1
CASTPLGLSSYNEQFF
>TRBV6-5|TRBJ2-5
CASSYRDFQETQYF
>TRBV11-3|TRBJ2-5
CASSLAGGPGETQYF
>TRBV20-1|TRBJ1-1
CSARGGQGAEAFF
>TRBV7-2|TRBJ2-3
CASSLVPRSTSTDTQYF
>TRBV27|TRBJ2-4
CASSSSGAGKNIQYF
>TRBV14|TRBJ2-7
CASSPQGGREQYF
>TRBV2|TRBJ2-7
CASFSAGTGRYEQYF
>TRBV6-1|TRBJ2-6
CASSLQGFSGANVLTF
>TRBV6-5|TRBJ1-2
CASSRFSRGANYGYTF
>TRBV15|TRBJ2-1
CATSRGRGASYNEQFF
>TRBV5-1|TRBJ2-7
CASSRDRYEQYF